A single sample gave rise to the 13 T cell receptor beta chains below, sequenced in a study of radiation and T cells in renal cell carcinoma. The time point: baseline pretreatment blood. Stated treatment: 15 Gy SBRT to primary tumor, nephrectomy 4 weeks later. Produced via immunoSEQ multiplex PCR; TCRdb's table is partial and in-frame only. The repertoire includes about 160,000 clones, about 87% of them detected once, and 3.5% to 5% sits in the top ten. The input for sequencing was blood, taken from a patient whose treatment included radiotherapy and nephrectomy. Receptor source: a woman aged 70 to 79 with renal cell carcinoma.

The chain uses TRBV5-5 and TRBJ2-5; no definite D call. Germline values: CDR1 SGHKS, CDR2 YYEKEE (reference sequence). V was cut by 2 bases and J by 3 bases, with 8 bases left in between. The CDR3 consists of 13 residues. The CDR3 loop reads CASSLIGKETQYF. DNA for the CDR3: TGTGCCAGCAGCTTAATAGGGAAAGAGACCCAGTACTTC.

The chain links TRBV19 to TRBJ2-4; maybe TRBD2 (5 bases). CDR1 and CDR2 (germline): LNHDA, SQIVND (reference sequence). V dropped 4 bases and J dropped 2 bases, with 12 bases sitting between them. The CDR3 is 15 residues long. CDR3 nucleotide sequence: TGTGCCAGTAGTACCGGGGATGGGTCCAAAAACATTCAGTACTTC. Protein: CASSTGDGSKNIQYF.

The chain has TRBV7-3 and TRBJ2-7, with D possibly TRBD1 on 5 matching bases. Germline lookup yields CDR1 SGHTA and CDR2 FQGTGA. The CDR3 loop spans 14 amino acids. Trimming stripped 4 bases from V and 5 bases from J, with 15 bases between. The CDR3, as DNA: TGTGCCAGCAGCTCATCACACGACAGCCACGAGCAGTACTTC. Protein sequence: CASSSSHDSHEQYF.

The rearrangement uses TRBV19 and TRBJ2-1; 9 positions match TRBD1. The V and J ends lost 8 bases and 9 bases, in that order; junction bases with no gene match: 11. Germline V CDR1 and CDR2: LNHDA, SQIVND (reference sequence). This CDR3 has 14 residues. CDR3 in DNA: TGTGCCAGTGGGTTTGGGACAGGGCTCGGTGAGCAGTTCTTC. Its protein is CASGFGTGLGEQFF. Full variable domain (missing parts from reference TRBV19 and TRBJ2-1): DGGITQSPKYLFRKEGQNVTLSCEQNLNHDAMYWYRQDPGQGLRLIYYSQIVNDFQKGDIAEGYSVSREKKESFPLTVTSAQKNPTAFYLCASGFGTGLGEQFFGPGTRLTVL.

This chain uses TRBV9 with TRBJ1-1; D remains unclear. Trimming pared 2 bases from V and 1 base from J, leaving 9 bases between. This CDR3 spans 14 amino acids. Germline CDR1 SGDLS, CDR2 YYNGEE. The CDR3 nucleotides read TGTGCCAGCAGCGTGCAGGCGGCGAACACTGAAGCTTTCTTT. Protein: CASSVQAANTEAFF.

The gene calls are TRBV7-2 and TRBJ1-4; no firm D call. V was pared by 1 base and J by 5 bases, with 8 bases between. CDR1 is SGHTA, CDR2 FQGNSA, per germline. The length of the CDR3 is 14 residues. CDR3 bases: TGTGCCAGCAGCTTAGGATTCGCGAATGAAAAACTGTTTTTT. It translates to CASSLGFANEKLFF.

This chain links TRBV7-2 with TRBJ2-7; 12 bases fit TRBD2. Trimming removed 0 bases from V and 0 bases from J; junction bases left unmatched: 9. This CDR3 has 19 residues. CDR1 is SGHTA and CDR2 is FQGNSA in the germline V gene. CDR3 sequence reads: CASSLAPTSGGTSSYEQYF. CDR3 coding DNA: TGTGCCAGCAGCTTAGCGCCCACTAGCGGGGGGACCAGCTCCTACGAGCAGTACTTC.

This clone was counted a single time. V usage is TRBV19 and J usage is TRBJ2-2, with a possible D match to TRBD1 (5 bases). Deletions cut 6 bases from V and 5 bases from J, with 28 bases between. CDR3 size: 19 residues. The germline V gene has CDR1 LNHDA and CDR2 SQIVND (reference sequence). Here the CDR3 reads CASSPKPLGVSPSTGELFF. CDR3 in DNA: TGTGCCAGTAGCCCGAAGCCCTTAGGGGTTTCCCCATCGACCGGGGAGCTGTTTTTT.

Written as DNA, the CDR3 is TGTGCCAGCTCTACGGCGGGACAGGGGGACGGCTACACCTTC. Amino acid sequence: CASSTAGQGDGYTF. The chain recombines TRBV19 with TRBJ1-2; 11 bases line up with TRBD1. J lost 8 bases, V lost 9 bases, and 11 bases had no gene match. Germline CDR1 LNHDA, CDR2 SQIVND (reference sequence). This CDR3 has 14 residues.

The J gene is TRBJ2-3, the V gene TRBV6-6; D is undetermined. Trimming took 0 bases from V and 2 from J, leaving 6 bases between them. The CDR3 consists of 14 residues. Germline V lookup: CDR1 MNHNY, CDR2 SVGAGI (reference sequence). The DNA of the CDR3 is TGTGCCAGCAGTTACTCCCGGCCCACAGATACGCAGTATTTT. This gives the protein CASSYSRPTDTQYF.

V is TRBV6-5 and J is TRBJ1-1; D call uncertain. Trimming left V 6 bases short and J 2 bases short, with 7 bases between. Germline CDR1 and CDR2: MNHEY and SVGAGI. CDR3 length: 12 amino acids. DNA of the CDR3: TGTGCCAGCAGCGCCCTCAACACTGAAGCTTTCTTT. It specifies CASSALNTEAFF.

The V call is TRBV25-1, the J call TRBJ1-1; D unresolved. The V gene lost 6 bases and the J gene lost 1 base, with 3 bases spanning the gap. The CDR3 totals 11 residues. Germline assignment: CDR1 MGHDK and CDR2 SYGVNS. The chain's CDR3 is CASRGNTEAFF. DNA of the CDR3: TGTGCCAGCAGAGGGAACACTGAAGCTTTCTTT.

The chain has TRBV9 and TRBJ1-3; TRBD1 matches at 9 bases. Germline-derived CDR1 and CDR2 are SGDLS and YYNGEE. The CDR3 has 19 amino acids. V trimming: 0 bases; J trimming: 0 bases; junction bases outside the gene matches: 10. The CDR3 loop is CASSVGVGQGSLSGNTIYF. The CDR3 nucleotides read TGTGCCAGCAGCGTAGGAGTGGGACAGGGTTCCCTCTCTGGAAACACCATATATTTT.